The entry below gives a single T cell receptor (beta chain) sequence along with its context. In the authors' workflow: How many nucleated cells were present was estimated from reference gene primer amplification. The data were produced by immunoSEQ multiplex PCR, yet TCRdb's version contains in-frame clones alone and is incomplete. V, J and clone size are those of that table, while D and trimming were read from the DNA. The sample carries some 180,000 clones, approximately 85% recorded once. The data were obtained in a study of blood T cell repertoires in COVID-19. Background on the study: COVID-19 samples collected from the United States, Italy and Spain covered acute and convalescent phases. Sources were T cells, B-cell-depleted T cells, or PBMCs; the material itself was cDNA or gDNA.

The CDR3 length is 14 residues. Looked up from germline, CDR1 is PRHDT and CDR2 is FYEKMQ (reference sequence). V lost 5 bases and J lost 2; bases outside the gene matches: 2. This sequence originates from an older woman with acute or convalescent COVID-19. Specimen: peripheral blood. The chain recombines TRBV13 with TRBJ2-7; 11 bases agree with TRBD2. The CDR3 reads CASSLTSGTYEQYF. The DNA for the CDR3 is TGTGCCAGCAGCCTGACTAGCGGGACCTACGAGCAGTACTTC.